This T cell receptor beta chain was identified in a study of beta chain bispecific antibodies for T cell cancers (dated by TCRdb to 2020 to 2022). Regarding the research as a whole: T cells from healthy donors were cocultured with T cell leukemia lines in the presence of bispecific antibodies, after which the depletion of each TRBV family was measured by TRBV sequencing of the surviving cells. Surface TRBV12 (TRBV12-3) was expressed by Jurkat cells, and surface TRBV5-5 was expressed by HPB-ALL cells. What the authors observed across the whole study: Every sequenced sample was a mix of normal T cells and leukemia cell line cells, and most of the targeted TRBV signal originated from the leukemia cells instead of the normal T cells. Cross-reactivity of the anti-TRBV5-5 antibody with TRBV5-6 was attributed to high sequence similarity between the two genes. Relative to anti-CD19, exposure to anti-TRBV5-5 lowered TRBV5-5 signal by approximately 98% and lowered signal from the closely related TRBV5-6 by about 92%. Relative to anti-CD19, the TRBV12-3 share of total TRBV signal was reduced by approximately 99% after anti-TRBV12 exposure, whereas a nonsignificant around 36% decrease was observed for TRBV12-4.

CDR1 is given as LNHDA and CDR2 as SQIVND, both from the germline V gene (reference sequence). The CDR3, cysteine through phenylalanine, is 15 amino acids long. Of all the DNA, just the CDR3 is kept, 45 bases in frame from base 1. The V and J ends are trimmed by 3 bases and 4 bases, leaving 13 bases between them. What this sample's treatment or condition label stands for: alpha-CD19 control bispecific (anti-CD19 x anti-CD3). For 2 to 3 days, T cells were expanded from blood mononuclear cells using either the anti-CD3 antibody OKT3 or CD3/CD28 Dynabeads. Anti-CD19 bispecific antibody cocultures served as comparators for TRBV sequencing; in separate killing assays, anti-CD19 had no effect on Jurkat or HPB-ALL cells. The culture conditions for expanded T cells were RPMI 1640 plus 10% fetal bovine serum, recombinant human IL-2 (about 94 IU/ml) and IL-7 (5 ng/ml). For cocultures, around 5 x 10^4 normal T cells were combined with around 5 x 10^4 target cells and bispecific antibody in approximately 110 ul and incubated for about 16 hours at 37 degrees C. Every bispecific antibody was made of two single-chain variable fragments expressed in a single-chain diabody format with a His tag. Effector T cells were obtained from healthy human donors, and peripheral blood mononuclear cells were isolated from leukapheresis samples by Ficoll density gradient centrifugation.

Unique molecular identifier barcodes were built into the libraries and used for clonotype quantification. Qiagen AllPrep DNA/RNA Micro kits were used to isolate total RNA, and an Agilent TapeStation was used to check RNA quality. TCR beta libraries were built by 5' RACE: cDNA synthesis followed by two PCR steps using TCR beta constant-region gene-specific primers. An Illumina MiSeq platform was used to sequence the TCR beta libraries. Regarding the original processing steps: MIGEC, MiXCR and VDJtools were used to process the reads. Clonotype frequency was calculated as the fraction of unique molecular identifiers assigned to a given clonotype among all unique molecular identifiers in the sample. Any TRBV gene that IMGT lists as a pseudogene or open reading frame, and is therefore nonfunctional, such as TRBV1, TRBV12-1 and TRBV21, was left out. TCRdb itself trimmed the public reads at Q25 with fastp, ran MiXCR and retained productive beta chains. Records with the same CDR3 protein are collapsed into one entry carrying the most frequent genes and DNA. These V and J calls rely on TCRdb rather than the paper's analysis. Within this sample are about 9,000 distinct CDR3 sequences, with less than 2.5% of them counted one time only. Of the sample, 66% is held by the ten largest clones.

This clonotype occurred many times. What this receptor recognizes is not known. No much larger clone exists at a distance of one base, and base qualities are not known. The chain joins TRBV19 to TRBJ1-5, with the D gene not clear enough to name. The origin of this receptor is a human donor in good health. Some clones in this sample may be carry-over from other donors' samples. The sample consisted of T cells from a healthy donor cultured with Jurkat leukemia cells, taken from a culture containing an anti-CD19 bispecific antibody. At the DNA level, the sequence is TGTGCCAGTAGTATTAGCGCGGGGATGAATCAGCCCCAGCATTTT. Translated, it reads CASSISAGMNQPQHF.